The 19 T cell receptor beta chains given below trace back to one sample, sequenced in a study of shared T cell receptors in the human thymus. Using immunoSEQ multiplex PCR, the repertoire was profiled, and TCRdb retains in-frame clones only, with some absent. The sample includes about 660,000 clones, about 90% of them seen just once. This sample was shared with a second study, whose subject was human thymus T cells.

The sequenced sample was thymocytes. The source of these receptors is a boy younger than two with a congenital heart defect.

On this clone: This specimen includes other DNA sequences encoding the same CDR3. The V gene is TRBV6-5, the J gene TRBJ1-2; 8 nucleotides line up with TRBD1. CDR1 and CDR2 from the germline V gene are MNHEY and SVGAGI. The CDR3 runs to 13 residues. The ends lost 2 bases at V and 8 bases at J; junction bases unmatched: 4. CDR3 region: CASSYGQGNGYTF. CDR3 nucleotides: TGTGCCAGCAGTTACGGACAGGGCAACGGCTACACCTTC.

This chain links TRBV19 with TRBJ1-1; D gene uncertain. The CDR3 totals 12 residues. CDR1 is LNHDA, CDR2 SQIVND, per germline (reference sequence). V was pared by 5 bases and J by 10 bases, with 14 bases between. In DNA form, the CDR3 reads TGTGCCAGTAGTGCTAAGTCACTCGGAGCTTTCTTT. This encodes CASSAKSLGAFF.

This rearrangement joins TRBV7-8 to TRBJ2-7, with 8 bases that match TRBD2. Germline loops: CDR1 SGHVS, CDR2 FQNEAQ. CDR3 length: 15 amino acids. V trimming: 2 bases; J trimming: 5 bases; junction bases outside the gene matches: 8. The CDR3: CASSLYTGGRHEQYF. CDR3 sequence (DNA): TGTGCCAGCAGCTTATATACGGGAGGGAGACACGAGCAGTACTTC.

This chain joins TRBV19 and TRBJ1-5; D perhaps matches TRBD1 (6 bases). The CDR3 totals 16 residues. V gave up 5 bases and J gave up 4 bases, with 18 bases separating them. Germline CDR1 is LNHDA and CDR2 is SQIVND (reference sequence). For the CDR3, the DNA is TGTGCCAGTAGTGTCAGTGAGGGGGAGAGGAATCAGCCCCAGCATTTT. It specifies CASSVSEGERNQPQHF.

This rearrangement joins TRBV7-2 to TRBJ1-2, with D hard to call. The CDR3 spans 14 residues. Germline V gene data show CDR1 as SGHTA and CDR2 as FQGNSA. V lost 1 base and J 8 bases, leaving 14 bases between the germline ends. The CDR3 sequence: CASSLEYVGEGYTF. The CDR3 DNA follows: TGTGCCAGCAGCTTAGAGTACGTCGGGGAAGGCTACACCTTC.

The gene calls are TRBV25-1 and TRBJ2-3; 10 nucleotides align to TRBD2. Germline assignment: CDR1 MGHDK and CDR2 SYGVNS. This CDR3 contains 15 residues. V lost 5 bases and J lost 3; bases outside the gene matches: 5. CDR3 sequence (DNA): TGTGCCAGCAGTAAAAGCGGGAGGGCGACAGATACGCAGTATTTT. Encoded protein: CASSKSGRATDTQYF.

The chain uses TRBV4-1 and TRBJ2-2; the match to TRBD2 covers 9 bases. The CDR3 length is 16 residues. V dropped 6 bases and J dropped 1; count of bases not matched to a gene: 6. Germline V lookup: CDR1 MGHRA, CDR2 YSYEKL. CDR3 protein: CASSPMRGGNTGELFF. The CDR3 DNA is TGCGCCAGCAGTCCTATGCGGGGGGGGAACACCGGGGAGCTGTTTTTT.

The V call is TRBV5-8, the J call TRBJ2-7; 12 nucleotides line up with TRBD2. The V gene's germline CDR1 is SGHTS and CDR2 YDEGEE. The V gene end was trimmed by 4 bases and the J gene end by 4 bases; junction bases not matched to a gene: 12. The CDR3 has 17 residues. The CDR3 loop is CASSRPRLAGDGYEQYF. CDR3 nucleotide sequence: TGTGCCAGCAGCCGCCCCCGACTAGCGGGAGATGGGTACGAGCAGTACTTC.

The J gene is TRBJ1-6, the V gene TRBV11-2; 11 positions match TRBD1. The germline V gene has CDR1 SGHAT and CDR2 FQNNGV. J gave up 10 bases and V 5 bases, and 7 bases lay outside the gene matches. The CDR3 spans 15 residues. CDR3 amino acids: CASSRFGTGGSPLHF. DNA of the CDR3: TGTGCCAGCAGCCGATTCGGGACAGGGGGGTCACCCCTCCACTTT.

This chain joins TRBV5-1 and TRBJ2-3; D gene unclear. Between the trimmed V and J ends, which lost 2 bases and 3 bases, there was a span of 13 bases. The CDR3 consists of 15 residues. Germline V gene lookup returns CDR1 SGHRS and CDR2 YFSETQ. The CDR3 region is CASSFVPSETDTQYF. The CDR3 nucleotides read TGCGCCAGCAGCTTCGTTCCTTCTGAGACAGATACGCAGTATTTT.

The chain joins TRBV5-1 to TRBJ2-7, with a weak D call TRBD1 (6 bases). Germline V gene lookup returns CDR1 SGHRS and CDR2 YFSETQ. The CDR3 sequence is 13 residues long. Trimming cost V 1 base and J 5 bases, with 10 bases left between them. CDR3 nucleotides: TGCGCCAGCAGCTTGACAGGGTGGAACGAGCAGTACTTC. Amino acid sequence: CASSLTGWNEQYF.

This rearrangement joins TRBV15 to TRBJ1-2, with TRBD1 matching 7 bases. The CDR3 is 17 amino acids. V gave up 0 bases and J gave up 3 bases; unmatched junction bases: 10. The V gene's germline CDR1 is LNHNV and CDR2 YYDKDF (reference sequence). The chain's CDR3 is CATSRDFLAGQDYGYTF. In DNA, the CDR3 is TGTGCCACCAGCAGAGATTTCTTAGCCGGACAGGACTATGGCTACACCTTC. Full variable domain (remainder filled in from reference TRBV15 and TRBJ1-2): DAMVIQNPRYQVTQFGKPVTLSCSQTLNHNVMYWYQQKSSQAPKLLFHYYDKDFNNEADTPDNFQSRRPNTSFCFLDIRSPGLGDTAMYLCATSRDFLAGQDYGYTFGSGTRLTVV.

This chain uses TRBV2 with TRBJ1-3, with a possible D match to TRBD1 (6 bases). The V end was cut by 6 bases, the J end by 0 bases, with 18 bases between. The germline V gene encodes CDR1 SNHLY and CDR2 FYNNEI. The CDR3 contains 17 residues. This chain's CDR3 is CASSADTGTSSGNTIYF. The CDR3 DNA reads TGTGCCAGCAGCGCCGATACAGGGACCAGCTCTGGAAACACCATATATTTT.

This chain uses TRBV30 with TRBJ1-3; 10 nucleotides match TRBD1. CDR1 is GTSNPN and CDR2 is SVGIG in the germline V gene (reference sequence). V lost 2 bases to trimming and J lost 6 bases; unmatched junction nucleotides: 4. There are 14 residues in the CDR3. The CDR3 protein is CAWSPGTGVNTIYF. For the CDR3, the DNA is TGTGCCTGGAGTCCCGGGACAGGGGTAAACACCATATATTTT.

CDR3 amino acids: CASSGRGDGRKICEQYF. DNA for the CDR3: TGTGCCAGCAGCGGGAGGGGTGACGGGAGAAAAATTTGCGAGCAGTACTTC. The V gene is TRBV27, the J gene TRBJ2-7; 8 bases are a match to TRBD2. The CDR3 covers 17 residues. CDR1 and CDR2 (germline): MNHEY, SMNVEV (reference sequence). The V and J ends lost 6 bases and 6 bases, in that order; junction bases with no gene match: 19.

This clone was recorded once. The V call is TRBV7-2, the J call TRBJ1-1, with 7 bases fitting TRBD1. Trimming cost V 1 base and J 5 bases; bases outside gene matches: 4. Germline V gives CDR1 SGHTA, CDR2 FQGNSA. This CDR3 has 14 amino acids. DNA for the CDR3: TGTGCCAGCAGCTTAGGGGCAGGGGGTACTGAAGCTTTCTTT. Translated: CASSLGAGGTEAFF.

The rearrangement joins TRBV5-1 to TRBJ2-7; weak D call: TRBD1 (6 bases). The germline gives CDR1 SGHRS, CDR2 YFSETQ. Trimming pared 3 bases from V and 0 bases from J, leaving 13 bases between. The CDR3 spans 15 residues. CDR3 sequence reads: CASSSDRLSSYEQYF. The CDR3 bases are TGCGCCAGCAGCTCCGACAGGTTGAGCTCCTACGAGCAGTACTTC. The full variable domain, completed using reference TRBV5-1 and TRBJ2-7, is KAGVTQTPRYLIKTRGQQVTLSCSPISGHRSVSWYQQTPGQGLQFLFEYFSETQRNKGNFPGRFSGRQFSNSRSEMNVSTLELGDSALYLCASSSDRLSSYEQYFGPGTRLTVT.

The chain is built from TRBV4-3 and TRBJ2-5; 12 positions match TRBD2. Looked up from germline, CDR1 is LGHNA and CDR2 is YSLEER. V lost 4 bases to trimming and J lost 4 bases; unmatched junction nucleotides: 1. The CDR3 extends over 14 amino acids. CDR3 bases: TGCGCCAGCAGCCTGACTAGCGGGGGAGAGACCCAGTACTTC. Translation: CASSLTSGGETQYF.

In DNA form, the CDR3 reads TGTGCCATCAGTGATTCCGAGGGAGGAGGGGAAAAACTGTTTTTT. This codes for CAISDSEGGGEKLFF. V usage is TRBV10-3 and J usage is TRBJ1-4; D call uncertain. The CDR3 has 15 amino acids. The germline V gene encodes CDR1 ENHRY and CDR2 SYGVKD. Trimming took 3 bases from V and 8 from J, leaving 16 bases between them.